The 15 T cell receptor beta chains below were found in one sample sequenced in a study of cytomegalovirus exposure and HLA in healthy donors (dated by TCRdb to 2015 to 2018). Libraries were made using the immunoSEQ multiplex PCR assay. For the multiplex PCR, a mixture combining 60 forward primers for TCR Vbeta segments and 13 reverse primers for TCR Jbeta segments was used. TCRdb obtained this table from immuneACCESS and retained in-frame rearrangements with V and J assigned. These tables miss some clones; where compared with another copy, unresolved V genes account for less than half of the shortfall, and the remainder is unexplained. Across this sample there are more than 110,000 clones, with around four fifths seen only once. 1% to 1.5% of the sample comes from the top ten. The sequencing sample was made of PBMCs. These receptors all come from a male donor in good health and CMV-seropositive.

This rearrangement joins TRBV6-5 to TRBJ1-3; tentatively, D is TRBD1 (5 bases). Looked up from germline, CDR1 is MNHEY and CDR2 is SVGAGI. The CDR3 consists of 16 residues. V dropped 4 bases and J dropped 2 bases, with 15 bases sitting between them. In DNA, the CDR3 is TGTGCCAGCAGTTTAGACCTATGGGGCGCTGGAAACACCATATATTTT. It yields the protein CASSLDLWGAGNTIYF.

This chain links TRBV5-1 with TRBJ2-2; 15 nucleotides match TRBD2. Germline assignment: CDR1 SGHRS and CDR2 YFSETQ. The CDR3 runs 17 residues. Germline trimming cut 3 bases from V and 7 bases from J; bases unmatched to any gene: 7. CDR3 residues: CASSWTSGGAYGGELFF. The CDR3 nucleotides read TGCGCCAGCAGCTGGACTAGCGGGGGGGCTTACGGCGGGGAGCTGTTTTTT.

The CDR3 bases are TGCGCCAGCAGTTACTACAGGGACGGTGGCTACACCTTC. This sequence encodes CASSYYRDGGYTF. The V call is TRBV10-1, the J call TRBJ1-2; a weak D match, TRBD1 (6 bases). Trimming removed 5 bases from V and 7 bases from J, with 14 bases in between. The CDR3 totals 13 residues. CDR1 is WNHNN, CDR2 SYGVQD, per germline (reference sequence).

In DNA form, the CDR3 reads TGTGCCAGCAGCTTCGAAGAGGGTCAGCCCCAGCATTTT. Protein: CASSFEEGQPQHF. This sequence joins TRBV6-4 and TRBJ1-5, with D uncertain. V was trimmed by 6 bases and J by 6 bases, leaving 12 bases between them. This CDR3 spans 13 amino acids. The V gene's germline CDR1 is MRHNA and CDR2 SNTAGT.

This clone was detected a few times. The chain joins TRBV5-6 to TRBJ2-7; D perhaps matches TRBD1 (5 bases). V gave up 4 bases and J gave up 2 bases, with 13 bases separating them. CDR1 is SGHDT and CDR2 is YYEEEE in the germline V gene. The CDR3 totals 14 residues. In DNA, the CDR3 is TGTGCCAGCAGCCCGACAGCAGACCCCTACGAGCAGTACTTC. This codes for CASSPTADPYEQYF.

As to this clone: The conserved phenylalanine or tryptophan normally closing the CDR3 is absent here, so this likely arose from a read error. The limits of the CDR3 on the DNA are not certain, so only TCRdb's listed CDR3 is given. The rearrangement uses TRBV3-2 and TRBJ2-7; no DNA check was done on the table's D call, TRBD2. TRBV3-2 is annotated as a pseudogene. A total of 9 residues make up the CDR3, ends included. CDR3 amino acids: CASSHGLAA.

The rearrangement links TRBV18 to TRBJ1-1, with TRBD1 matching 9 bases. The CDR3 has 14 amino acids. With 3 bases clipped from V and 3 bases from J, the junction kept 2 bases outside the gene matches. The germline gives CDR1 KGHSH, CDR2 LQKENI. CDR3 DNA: TGTGCCAGCTCACCCCGGACAGGGGACACTGAAGCTTTCTTT. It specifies CASSPRTGDTEAFF.

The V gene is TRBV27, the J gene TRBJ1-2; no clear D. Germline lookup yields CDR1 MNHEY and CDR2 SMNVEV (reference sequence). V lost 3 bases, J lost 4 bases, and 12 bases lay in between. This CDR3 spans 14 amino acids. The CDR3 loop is CASSFSRDSYGYTF. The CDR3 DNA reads TGTGCCAGCAGTTTTTCCAGAGACTCCTATGGCTACACCTTC.

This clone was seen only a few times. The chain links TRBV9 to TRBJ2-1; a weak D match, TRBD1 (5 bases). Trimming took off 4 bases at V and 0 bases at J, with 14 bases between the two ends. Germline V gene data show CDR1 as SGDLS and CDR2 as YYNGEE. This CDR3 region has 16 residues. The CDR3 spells CASSRTGDSSYNEQFF. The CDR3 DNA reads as TGTGCCAGCAGCCGTACAGGAGACAGCTCCTACAATGAGCAGTTCTTC.

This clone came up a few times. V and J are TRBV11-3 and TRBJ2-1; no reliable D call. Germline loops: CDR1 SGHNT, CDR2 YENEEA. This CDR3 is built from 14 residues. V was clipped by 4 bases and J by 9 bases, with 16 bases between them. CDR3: CASSSDARIPEQFF. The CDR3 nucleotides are TGTGCCAGCAGCTCCGATGCTAGGATCCCTGAGCAGTTCTTC.

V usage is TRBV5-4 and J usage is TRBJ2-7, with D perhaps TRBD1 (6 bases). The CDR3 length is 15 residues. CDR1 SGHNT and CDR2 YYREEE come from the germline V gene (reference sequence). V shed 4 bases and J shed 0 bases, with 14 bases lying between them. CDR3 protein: CASSPGQPTSYEQYF. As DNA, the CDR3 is TGTGCCAGCAGCCCCGGACAGCCAACCTCCTACGAGCAGTACTTC.

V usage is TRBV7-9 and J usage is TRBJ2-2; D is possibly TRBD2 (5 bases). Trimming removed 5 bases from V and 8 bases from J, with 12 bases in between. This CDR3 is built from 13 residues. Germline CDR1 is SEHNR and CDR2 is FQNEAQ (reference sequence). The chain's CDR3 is CASSTTGVGELFF. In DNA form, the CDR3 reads TGTGCCAGCAGCACGACCGGGGTAGGGGAGCTGTTTTTT.

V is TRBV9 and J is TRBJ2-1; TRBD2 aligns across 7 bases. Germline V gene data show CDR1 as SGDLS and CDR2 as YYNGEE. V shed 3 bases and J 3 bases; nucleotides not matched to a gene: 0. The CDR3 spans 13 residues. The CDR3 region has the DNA TGTGCCAGCAGCGGGGGGGGCTACAATGAGCAGTTCTTC. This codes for CASSGGGYNEQFF. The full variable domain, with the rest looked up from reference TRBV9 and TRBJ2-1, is DSGVTQTPKHLITATGQRVTLRCSPRSGDLSVYWYQQSLDQGLQFLIQYYNGEERAKGNILERFSAQQFPDLHSELNLSSLELGDSALYFCASSGGGYNEQFFGPGTRLTVL.

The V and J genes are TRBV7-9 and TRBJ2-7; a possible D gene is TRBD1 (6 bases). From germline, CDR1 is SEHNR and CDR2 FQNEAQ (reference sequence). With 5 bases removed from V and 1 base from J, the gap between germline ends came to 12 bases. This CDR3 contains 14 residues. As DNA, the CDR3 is TGTGCCAGCAGCCCATCGACAGGATCCTACGAGCAGTACTTC. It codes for CASSPSTGSYEQYF.

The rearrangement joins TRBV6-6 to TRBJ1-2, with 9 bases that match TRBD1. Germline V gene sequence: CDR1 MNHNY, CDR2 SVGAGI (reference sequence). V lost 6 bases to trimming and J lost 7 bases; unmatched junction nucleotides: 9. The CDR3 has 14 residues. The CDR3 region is CASSDPGQGAGYTF. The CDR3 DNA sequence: TGTGCCAGCAGCGATCCGGGACAGGGCGCTGGCTACACCTTC.